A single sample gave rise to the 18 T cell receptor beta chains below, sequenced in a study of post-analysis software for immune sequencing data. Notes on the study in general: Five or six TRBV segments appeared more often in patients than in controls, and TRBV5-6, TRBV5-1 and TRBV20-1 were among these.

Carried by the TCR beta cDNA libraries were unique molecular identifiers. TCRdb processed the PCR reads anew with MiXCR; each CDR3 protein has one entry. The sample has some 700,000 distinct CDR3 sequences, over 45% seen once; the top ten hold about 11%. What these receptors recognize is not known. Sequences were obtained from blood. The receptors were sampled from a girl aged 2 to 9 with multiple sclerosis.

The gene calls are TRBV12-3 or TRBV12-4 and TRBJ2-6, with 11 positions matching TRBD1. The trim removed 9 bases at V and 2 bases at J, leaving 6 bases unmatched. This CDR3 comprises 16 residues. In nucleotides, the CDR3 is TGTGCCAGTTGCTGGACAGGGGGCACTGGGGCCAACGTCCTGACTTTC. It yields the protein CASCWTGGTGANVLTF.

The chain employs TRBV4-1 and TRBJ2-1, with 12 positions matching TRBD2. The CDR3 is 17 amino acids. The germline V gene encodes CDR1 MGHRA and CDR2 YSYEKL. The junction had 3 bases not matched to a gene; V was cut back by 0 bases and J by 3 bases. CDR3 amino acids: CASSQDLAGGGYNEQFF. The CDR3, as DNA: TGCGCCAGCAGCCAAGACCTAGCGGGGGGGGGCTACAATGAGCAGTTCTTC.

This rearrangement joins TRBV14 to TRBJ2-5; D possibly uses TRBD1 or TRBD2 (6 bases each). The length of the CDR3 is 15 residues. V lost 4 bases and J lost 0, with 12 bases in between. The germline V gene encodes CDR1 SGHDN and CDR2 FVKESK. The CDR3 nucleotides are TGTGCCAGCAGCCGATGGGGGGCGGACCAAGAGACCCAGTACTTC. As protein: CASSRWGADQETQYF. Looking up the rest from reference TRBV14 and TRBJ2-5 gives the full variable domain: EAGVTQFPSHSVIEKGQTVTLRCDPISGHDNLYWYRRVMGKEIKFLLHFVKESKQDESGMPNNRFLAERTGGTYSTLKVQPAELEDSGVYFCASSRWGADQETQYFGPGTRLLVL.

The CDR3 is CASSVGRGARGLDTDTQYF. The CDR3 nucleotides are TGTGCCAGCAGCGTAGGGAGGGGGGCTCGTGGACTAGACACAGATACGCAGTATTTT. The chain links TRBV9 to TRBJ2-3; D is perhaps TRBD2 (7 bases). The length of the CDR3 is 19 residues. CDR1 SGDLS and CDR2 YYNGEE come from the germline V gene. V shed 0 bases and J shed 2 bases, with 22 bases lying between them.

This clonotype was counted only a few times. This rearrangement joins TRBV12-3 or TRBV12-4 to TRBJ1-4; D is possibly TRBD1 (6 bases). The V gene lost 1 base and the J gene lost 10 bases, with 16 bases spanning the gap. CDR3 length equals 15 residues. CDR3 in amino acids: CASSLETGFSGKLFF. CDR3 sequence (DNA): TGTGCCAGCAGTTTAGAGACAGGTTTCAGCGGAAAACTGTTTTTT.

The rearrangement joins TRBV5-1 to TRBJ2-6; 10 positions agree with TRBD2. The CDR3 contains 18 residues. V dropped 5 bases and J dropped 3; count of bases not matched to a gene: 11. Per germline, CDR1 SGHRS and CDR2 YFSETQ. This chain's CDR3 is CASRPLLLAGYGANVLTF. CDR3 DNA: TGCGCCAGCAGACCTTTACTACTAGCGGGATATGGGGCCAACGTCCTGACTTTC.

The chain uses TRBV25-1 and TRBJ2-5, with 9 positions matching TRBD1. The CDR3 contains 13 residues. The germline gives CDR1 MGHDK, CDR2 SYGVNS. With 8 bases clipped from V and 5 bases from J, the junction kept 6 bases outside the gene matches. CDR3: CASATGGLETQYF. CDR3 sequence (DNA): TGTGCCAGCGCCACAGGGGGCTTGGAGACCCAGTACTTC. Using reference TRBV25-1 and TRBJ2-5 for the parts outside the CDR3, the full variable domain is EADIYQTPRYLVIGTGKKITLECSQTMGHDKMYWYQQDPGMELHLIHYSYGVNSTEKGDLSSESTVSRIRTEHFPLTLESARPSHTSQYLCASATGGLETQYFGPGTRLLVL.

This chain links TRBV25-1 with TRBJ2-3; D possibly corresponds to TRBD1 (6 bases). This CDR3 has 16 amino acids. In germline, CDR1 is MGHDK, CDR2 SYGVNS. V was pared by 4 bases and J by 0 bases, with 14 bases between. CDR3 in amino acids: CASSGGTILSTDTQYF. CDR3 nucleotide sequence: TGTGCCAGCAGTGGGGGGACAATTCTCAGCACAGATACGCAGTATTTT.

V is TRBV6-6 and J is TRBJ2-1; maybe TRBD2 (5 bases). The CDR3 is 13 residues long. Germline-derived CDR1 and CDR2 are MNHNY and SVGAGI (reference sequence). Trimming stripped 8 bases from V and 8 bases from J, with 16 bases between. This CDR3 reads CASLREIGDEQFF. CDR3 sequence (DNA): TGTGCCAGCCTGAGGGAAATTGGAGATGAGCAGTTCTTC.

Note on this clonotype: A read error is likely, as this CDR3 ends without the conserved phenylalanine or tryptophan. The CDR3 spells CALRDRGWLAKNIQYV. The CDR3 DNA reads as TGTGCCCTCCGGGACAGGGGTTGGCTAGCCAAAAACATTCAGTACGTC. V usage is TRBV30 and J usage is TRBJ2-4, with TRBD1 matching 10 bases. Germline V gives CDR1 GTSNPN, CDR2 SVGIG (reference sequence). Trimming took 8 bases from V and 0 from J; bases not matched to a gene: 10. The CDR3 is 16 amino acids.

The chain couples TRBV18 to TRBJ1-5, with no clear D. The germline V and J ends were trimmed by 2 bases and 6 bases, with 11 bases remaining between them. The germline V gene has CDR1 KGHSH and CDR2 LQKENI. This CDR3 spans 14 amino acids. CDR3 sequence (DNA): TGTGCCAGCTCACCATGGGTTGACACTCAGCCCCAGCATTTT. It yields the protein CASSPWVDTQPQHF.

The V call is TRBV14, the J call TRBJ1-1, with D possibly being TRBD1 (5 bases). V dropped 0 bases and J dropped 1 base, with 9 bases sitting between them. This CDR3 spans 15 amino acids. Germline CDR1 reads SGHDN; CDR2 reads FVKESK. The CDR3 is CASSQEQVRNTEAFF. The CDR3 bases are TGTGCCAGCAGCCAAGAACAGGTACGGAACACTGAAGCTTTCTTT.

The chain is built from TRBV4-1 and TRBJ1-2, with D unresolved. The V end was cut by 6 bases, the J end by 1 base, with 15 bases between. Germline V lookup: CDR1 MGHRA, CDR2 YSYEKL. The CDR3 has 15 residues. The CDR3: CASRHLGRNNYGYTF. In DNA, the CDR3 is TGCGCCAGCAGACATCTAGGACGGAATAACTATGGCTACACCTTC.

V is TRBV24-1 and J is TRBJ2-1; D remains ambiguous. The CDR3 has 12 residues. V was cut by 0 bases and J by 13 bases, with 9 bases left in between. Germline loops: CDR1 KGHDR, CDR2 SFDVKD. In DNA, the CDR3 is TGTGCCACCAGTGATTTGATGGGAATTCAGTTCTTC. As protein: CATSDLMGIQFF.

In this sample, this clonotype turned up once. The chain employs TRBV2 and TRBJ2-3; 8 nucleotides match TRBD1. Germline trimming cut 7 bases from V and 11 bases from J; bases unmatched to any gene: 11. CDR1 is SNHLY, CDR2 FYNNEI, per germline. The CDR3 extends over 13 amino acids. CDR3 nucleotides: TGTGCCAGCATGGGGACAGGTTCAATAGTGCAGTATTTT. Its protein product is CASMGTGSIVQYF.

The CDR3 reads CASSSWTSGTNEQFF. DNA for the CDR3: TGCGCCAGCAGCTCCTGGACTAGCGGGACCAATGAGCAGTTCTTC. The rearrangement links TRBV5-1 to TRBJ2-1; 12 bases are shared with TRBD2. CDR1 SGHRS and CDR2 YFSETQ come from the germline V gene. Germline trimming cut 3 bases from V and 6 bases from J; bases unmatched to any gene: 4. CDR3 length: 15 amino acids.

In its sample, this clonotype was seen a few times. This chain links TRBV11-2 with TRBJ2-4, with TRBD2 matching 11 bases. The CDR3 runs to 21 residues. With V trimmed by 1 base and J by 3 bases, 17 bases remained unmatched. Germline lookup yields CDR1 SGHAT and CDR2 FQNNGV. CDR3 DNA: TGTGCCAGCAGCTTAGTAGGGTCTGCTAGCGGGAGGAGATTGGGCAAAAACATTCAGTACTTC. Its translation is CASSLVGSASGRRLGKNIQYF.

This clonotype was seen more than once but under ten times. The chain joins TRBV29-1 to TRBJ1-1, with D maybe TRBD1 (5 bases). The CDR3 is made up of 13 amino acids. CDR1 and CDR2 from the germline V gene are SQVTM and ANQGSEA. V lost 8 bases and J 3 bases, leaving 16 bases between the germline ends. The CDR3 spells CSTKVGVDTEAFF. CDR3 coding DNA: TGCAGCACCAAAGTAGGGGTGGACACTGAAGCTTTCTTT.